The rows below give T cell receptor beta chains drawn from one sample of a study of blood T cell repertoires in COVID-19. Some clones are missing from TCRdb's copy, which holds only in-frame ones; the method was immunoSEQ multiplex PCR. This sample has 100,000 or so clones, with about 78% found just once. The sequencing input was peripheral blood. These TCRs come from a man aged 55 to 70 with active or convalescent COVID-19. Both conserved end residues are part of each CDR3. A D gene is named only where the DNA matches it firmly. Clone size, where shown, is once, few, many, or a class for clones that have expanded.

clone_size	v_call	d_call	j_call	cdr3_nt	cdr3_aa
NA	TRBV5-6	TRBD1	TRBJ1-1	TGTGCCAGCAGGGCCGGGACAGGGACCCCGAACACTGAAGCTTTCTTT	CASRAGTGTPNTEAFF
once	TRBV7-9	NA	TRBJ2-1	TGTGCCAGCAGCTTAGTGTCGGGTAGAAACAATGAGCAGTTCTTC	CASSLVSGRNNEQFF
NA	TRBV6-5	TRBD2	TRBJ2-7	TGTGCCAGCATACTAGCGGGATACGAGCAGTACTTC	CASILAGYEQYF
NA	TRBV6-5	NA	TRBJ2-3	TGTGCCAGCAGTTACTCGGGGCCGGATACGCAGTATTTT	CASSYSGPDTQYF
once	TRBV11-2	NA	TRBJ1-1	TGTGCCAGCAGCTCCACAGGGTTTACTGAAGCTTTCTTT	CASSSTGFTEAFF
NA	TRBV10-1	TRBD1	TRBJ1-1	TGCGCCAGCGGCCCTGTAGGGGGCGGTTTTACTGAAGCTTTCTTT	CASGPVGGGFTEAFF
NA	TRBV7-2	TRBD1	TRBJ1-1	TGTGCCAGCAGCTTAGTGGGCAGGGGGTCCGAAGCTTTCTTT	CASSLVGRGSEAFF
NA	TRBV6-5	TRBD2	TRBJ2-5	TGTGCCAGCAGTCGGGAGGGCGGAGAGACCCAGTACTTC	CASSREGGETQYF
NA	TRBV6-5	TRBD2	TRBJ2-1	TGTGCCAGCAGTTACAGGGCTAGCGGGAGGGGGAATGAGCAGTTCTTC	CASSYRASGRGNEQFF
NA	TRBV4-3	TRBD1	TRBJ1-3	TGCGCCAGCAGCATCCGGGACAGCGGAGGAAACACCATATATTTT	CASSIRDSGGNTIYF
NA	TRBV3-1/TRBV3-2	TRBD1	TRBJ2-7	TGTGCCAGCAGCCCCCCGGGACAGGGGGCGACAATCTCAGCGCAGCAGTACTTC	CASSPPGQGATISAQQYF
few	TRBV2	TRBD1	TRBJ1-1	TGTGCCTACGACAGGGGCCCTCGAGGCACTGAAGCTTTCTTT	CAYDRGPRGTEAFF
few	TRBV5-1	TRBD2	TRBJ2-2	TGCGCCAGCAGCCACCGACTAGCGGGGCAAAACACCGGGGAGCTGTTTTTT	CASSHRLAGQNTGELFF
NA	TRBV6-5	NA	TRBJ2-2	TGTGCCAGCACTCGGCACAGCTCGAACACCGGGGAGCTGTTTTTT	CASTRHSSNTGELFF
NA	TRBV11-2	NA	TRBJ2-3	TGTGCCAGCAGCCCGGGGGGCAGTATCCTTCGGCAACACACAGATACGCAGTATTTT	CASSPGGSILRQHTDTQYF
NA	TRBV28	TRBD1	TRBJ1-1	TGTGCCAGCGACCCCGGGACAGGGTGGGCTTTCTTT	CASDPGTGWAFF
NA	TRBV11-2	TRBD2	TRBJ2-1	TGTGCCAGCAGATTACTAGCGGGAGGGCGTGAGCAGTTCTTC	CASRLLAGGREQFF
NA	TRBV19	TRBD2	TRBJ2-1	TGTGCCAGTAGTATCCTCTCTAGCGGGGAGCAGTTCTTC	CASSILSSGEQFF
few	TRBV6-6	NA	TRBJ1-1	TGTGCCAGCACCTACGGGGGTAACACTGAAGCTTTCTTT	CASTYGGNTEAFF
once	TRBV2	NA	TRBJ2-6	TGTGCCGGTACTTCTGGGGCCAACGTCCTGACTTTC	CAGTSGANVLTF
NA	TRBV9	TRBD2	TRBJ2-1	TGTGCCAGCAGCGCCGGGACTAGCGGGAGTTATGAGCAGTTCTTC	CASSAGTSGSYEQFF
NA	TRBV12-3/TRBV12-4	TRBD2	TRBJ2-5	TGTGCCAGCAGTAGCGGGAGTATCTGGACCCAGTACTTC	CASSSGSIWTQYF
NA	TRBV20-1	TRBD2	TRBJ2-7	TGCAGTGCTAGTACTAGCGGGGTGAGCGAGCAGTACTTC	CSASTSGVSEQYF
NA	TRBV2	TRBD2	TRBJ2-2	TGTGCCAGCAGTAGAAGCGGGAGGAACACCGGGGAGCTGTTTTTT	CASSRSGRNTGELFF
many	TRBV28	NA	TRBJ1-5	TGTGCCAGCAGTTTCGTTAGCAATCAGCCCCAGCATTTT	CASSFVSNQPQHF
NA	TRBV29-1	TRBD1	TRBJ2-3	TGCAGCGGACAGGGCATAATCACAGATACGCAGTATTTT	CSGQGIITDTQYF